This T cell receptor (beta chain) was recovered during a study of beta chain features in type 1 diabetes. About the research overall: Sorted cell examination encompassed roughly 98,000,000 cells across all samples.

Study observations and caveats: At VDJ recombination sites, type 1 diabetes patients had fewer insertions and more deleted nucleotides. Over-representation of high TCR-expressing cells was a possible consequence of cDNA sequencing. Patients' naive, central memory and regulatory TCRB repertoires appeared more alike than those of healthy donors.

The authors reverse transcribed all of the isolated RNA, so sequencing captured expressed TCRB transcripts. TCRdb's table, derived via immunoSEQ multiplex PCR, lists solely in-frame clones and lacks some. The table lists 120,000 to 150,000 clones, roughly 9.3% of them singletons. The germline V and J ends were trimmed by 4 bases and 2 bases, with 21 bases remaining between them. The CDR3 is 18 amino acids. The germline gives CDR1 MGHRA, CDR2 YSYEKL. This clone was seen repeatedly, ten times or more. Antigen: not known. The sequencing sample was made of central memory CD4+ T cells from blood. The gene calls are TRBV4-1 and TRBJ1-5; D possibly corresponds to TRBD1 (5 bases). The sequence derives from a woman aged 40 to 55 in good health. CDR3 loop: CASSPRGGPREGNQPQHF. CDR3 coding DNA: TGCGCCAGCAGCCCACGGGGGGGACCCCGAGAAGGCAATCAGCCCCAGCATTTT.